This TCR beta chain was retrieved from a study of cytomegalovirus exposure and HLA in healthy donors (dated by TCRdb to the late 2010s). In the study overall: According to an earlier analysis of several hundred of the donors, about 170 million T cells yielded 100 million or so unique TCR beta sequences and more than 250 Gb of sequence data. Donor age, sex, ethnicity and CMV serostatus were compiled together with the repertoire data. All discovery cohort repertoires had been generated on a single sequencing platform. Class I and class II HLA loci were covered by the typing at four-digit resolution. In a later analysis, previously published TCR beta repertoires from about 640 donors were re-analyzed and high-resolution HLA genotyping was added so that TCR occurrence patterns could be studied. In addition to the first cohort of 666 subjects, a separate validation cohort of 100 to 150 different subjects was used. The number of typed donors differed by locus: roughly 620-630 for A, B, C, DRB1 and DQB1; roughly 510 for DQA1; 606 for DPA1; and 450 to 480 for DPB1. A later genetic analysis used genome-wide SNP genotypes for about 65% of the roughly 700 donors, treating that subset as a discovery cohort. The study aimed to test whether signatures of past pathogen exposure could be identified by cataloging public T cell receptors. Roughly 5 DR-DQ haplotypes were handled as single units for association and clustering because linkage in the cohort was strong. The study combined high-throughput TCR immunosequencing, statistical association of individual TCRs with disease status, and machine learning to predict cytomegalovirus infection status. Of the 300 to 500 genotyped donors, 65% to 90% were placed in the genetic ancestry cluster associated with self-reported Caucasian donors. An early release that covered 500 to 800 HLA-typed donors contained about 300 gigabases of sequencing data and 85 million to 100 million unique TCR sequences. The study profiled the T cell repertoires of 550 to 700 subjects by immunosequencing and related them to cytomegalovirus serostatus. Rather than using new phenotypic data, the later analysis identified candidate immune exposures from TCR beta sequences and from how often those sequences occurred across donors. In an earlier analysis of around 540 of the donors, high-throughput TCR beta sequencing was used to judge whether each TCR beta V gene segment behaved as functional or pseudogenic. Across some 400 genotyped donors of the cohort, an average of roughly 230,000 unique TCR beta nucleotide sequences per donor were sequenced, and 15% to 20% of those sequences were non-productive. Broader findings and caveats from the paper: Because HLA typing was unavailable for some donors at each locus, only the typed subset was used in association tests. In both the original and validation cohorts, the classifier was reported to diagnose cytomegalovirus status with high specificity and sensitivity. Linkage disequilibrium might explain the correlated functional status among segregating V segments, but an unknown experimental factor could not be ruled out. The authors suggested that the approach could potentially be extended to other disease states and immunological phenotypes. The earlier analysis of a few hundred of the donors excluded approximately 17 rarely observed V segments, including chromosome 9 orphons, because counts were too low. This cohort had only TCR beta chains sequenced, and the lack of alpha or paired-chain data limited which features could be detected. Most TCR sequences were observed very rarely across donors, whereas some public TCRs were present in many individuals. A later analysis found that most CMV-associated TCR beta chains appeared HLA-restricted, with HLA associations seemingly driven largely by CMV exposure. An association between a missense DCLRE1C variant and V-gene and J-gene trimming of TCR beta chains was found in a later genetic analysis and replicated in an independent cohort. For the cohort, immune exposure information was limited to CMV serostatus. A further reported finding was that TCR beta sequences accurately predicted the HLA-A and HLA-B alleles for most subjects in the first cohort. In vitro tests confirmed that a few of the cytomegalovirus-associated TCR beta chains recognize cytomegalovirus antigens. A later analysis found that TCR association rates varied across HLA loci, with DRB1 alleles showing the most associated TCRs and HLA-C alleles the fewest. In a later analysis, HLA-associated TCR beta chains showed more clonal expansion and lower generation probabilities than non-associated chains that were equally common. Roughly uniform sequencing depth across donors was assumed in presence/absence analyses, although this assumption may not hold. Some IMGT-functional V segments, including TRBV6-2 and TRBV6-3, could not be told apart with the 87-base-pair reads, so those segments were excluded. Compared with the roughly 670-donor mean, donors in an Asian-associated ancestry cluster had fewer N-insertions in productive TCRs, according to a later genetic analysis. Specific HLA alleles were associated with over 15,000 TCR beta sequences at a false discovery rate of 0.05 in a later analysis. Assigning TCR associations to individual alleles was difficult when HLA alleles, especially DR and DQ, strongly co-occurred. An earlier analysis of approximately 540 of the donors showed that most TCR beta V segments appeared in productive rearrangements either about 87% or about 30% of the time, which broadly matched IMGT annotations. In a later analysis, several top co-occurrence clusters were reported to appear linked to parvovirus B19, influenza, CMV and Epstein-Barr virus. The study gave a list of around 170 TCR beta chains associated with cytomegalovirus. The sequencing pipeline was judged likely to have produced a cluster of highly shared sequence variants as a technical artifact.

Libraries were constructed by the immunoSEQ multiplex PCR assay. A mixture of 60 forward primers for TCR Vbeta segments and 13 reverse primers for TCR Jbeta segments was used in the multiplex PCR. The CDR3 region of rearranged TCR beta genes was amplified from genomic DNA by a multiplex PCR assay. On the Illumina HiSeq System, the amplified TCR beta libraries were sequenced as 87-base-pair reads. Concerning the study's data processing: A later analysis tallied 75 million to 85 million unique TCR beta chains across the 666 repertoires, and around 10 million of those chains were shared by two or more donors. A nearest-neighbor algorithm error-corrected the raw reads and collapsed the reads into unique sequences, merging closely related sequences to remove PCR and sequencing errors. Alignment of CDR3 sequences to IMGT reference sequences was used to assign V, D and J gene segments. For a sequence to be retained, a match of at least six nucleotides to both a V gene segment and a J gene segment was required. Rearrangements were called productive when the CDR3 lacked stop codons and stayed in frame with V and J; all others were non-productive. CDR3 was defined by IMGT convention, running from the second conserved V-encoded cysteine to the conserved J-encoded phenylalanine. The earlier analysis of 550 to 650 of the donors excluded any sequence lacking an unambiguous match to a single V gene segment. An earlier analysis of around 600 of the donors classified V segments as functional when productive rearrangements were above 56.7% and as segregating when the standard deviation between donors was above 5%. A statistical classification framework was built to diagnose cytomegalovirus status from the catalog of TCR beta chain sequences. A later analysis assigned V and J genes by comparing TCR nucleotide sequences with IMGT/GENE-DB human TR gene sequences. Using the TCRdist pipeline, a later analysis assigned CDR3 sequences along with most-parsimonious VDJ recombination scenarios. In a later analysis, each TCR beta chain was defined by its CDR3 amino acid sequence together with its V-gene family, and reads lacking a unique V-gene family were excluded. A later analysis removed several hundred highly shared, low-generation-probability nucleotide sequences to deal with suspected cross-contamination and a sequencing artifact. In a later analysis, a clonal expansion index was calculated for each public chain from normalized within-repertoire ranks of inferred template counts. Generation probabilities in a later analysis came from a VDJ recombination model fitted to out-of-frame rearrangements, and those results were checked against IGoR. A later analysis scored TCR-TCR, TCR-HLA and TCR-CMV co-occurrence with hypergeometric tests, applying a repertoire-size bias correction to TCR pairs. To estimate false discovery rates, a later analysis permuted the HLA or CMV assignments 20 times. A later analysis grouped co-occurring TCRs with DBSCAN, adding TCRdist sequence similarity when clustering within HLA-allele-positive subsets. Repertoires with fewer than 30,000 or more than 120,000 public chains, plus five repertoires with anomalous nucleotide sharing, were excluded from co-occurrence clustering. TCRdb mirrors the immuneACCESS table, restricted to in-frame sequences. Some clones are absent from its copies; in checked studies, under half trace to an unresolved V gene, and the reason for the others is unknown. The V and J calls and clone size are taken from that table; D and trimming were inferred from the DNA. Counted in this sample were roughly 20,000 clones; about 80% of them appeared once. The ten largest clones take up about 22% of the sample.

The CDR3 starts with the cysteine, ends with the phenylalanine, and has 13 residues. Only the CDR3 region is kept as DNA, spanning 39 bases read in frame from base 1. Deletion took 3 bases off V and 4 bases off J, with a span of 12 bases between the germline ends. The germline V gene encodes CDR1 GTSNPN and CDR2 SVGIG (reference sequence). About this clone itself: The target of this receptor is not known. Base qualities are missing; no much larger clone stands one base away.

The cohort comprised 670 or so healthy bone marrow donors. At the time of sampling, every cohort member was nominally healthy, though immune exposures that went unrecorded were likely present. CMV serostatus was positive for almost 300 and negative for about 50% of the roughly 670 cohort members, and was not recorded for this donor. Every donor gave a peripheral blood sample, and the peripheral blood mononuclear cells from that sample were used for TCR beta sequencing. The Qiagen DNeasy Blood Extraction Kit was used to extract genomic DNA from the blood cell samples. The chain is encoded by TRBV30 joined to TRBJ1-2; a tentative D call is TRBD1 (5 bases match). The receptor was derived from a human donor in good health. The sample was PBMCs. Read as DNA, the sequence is TGTGCCTGGAGAGGACACGCTGGCTATGGCTACACCTTC. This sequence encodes CAWRGHAGYGYTF.